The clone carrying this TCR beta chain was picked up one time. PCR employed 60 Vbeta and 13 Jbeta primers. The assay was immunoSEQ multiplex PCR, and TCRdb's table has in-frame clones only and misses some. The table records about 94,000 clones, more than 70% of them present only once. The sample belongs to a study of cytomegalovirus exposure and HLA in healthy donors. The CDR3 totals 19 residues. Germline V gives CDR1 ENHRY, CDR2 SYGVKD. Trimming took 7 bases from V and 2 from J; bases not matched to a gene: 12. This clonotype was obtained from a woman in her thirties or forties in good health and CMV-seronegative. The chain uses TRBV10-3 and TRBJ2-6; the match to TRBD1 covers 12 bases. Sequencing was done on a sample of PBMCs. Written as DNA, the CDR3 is TGTGCCATCACCCCCGGGACAGGGGGCTCAGTGGCTGGGGCCAACGTCCTGACTTTC. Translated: CAITPGTGGSVAGANVLTF.